This T cell receptor beta chain was found in a study of OX40 agonist ivuxolimab in advanced cancers. Libraries were prepared by immunoSEQ multiplex PCR; TCRdb keeps only in-frame clonotypes and omits some of them. The data contain around 70,000 clones, around 80% of them singletons. V lost 5 bases to trimming and J lost 4 bases; unmatched junction nucleotides: 10. The CDR3 runs 17 residues. Looked up from germline, CDR1 is LGHNA and CDR2 is YSLEER. This rearrangement joins TRBV4-3 to TRBJ2-6; 8 bases are a match to TRBD2. This sequence originates from an adult with an advanced solid tumor such as melanoma, head and neck, liver or kidney cancer. This specimen was CD4+ or CD8+ T cells sorted from blood, taken in a trial of the OX40 agonist ivuxolimab. As DNA, the CDR3 is TGCGCCAGCAGCGTGGGCGGGGGGCGATTCGGGGCCAACGTCCTGACTTTC. Protein: CASSVGGGRFGANVLTF.